This record covers a single T cell receptor (beta chain). What it binds is unknown. The record originates from a study of T cell repertoires in cytomegalovirus infection. Study at large: Well-studied HLA-B-restricted epitopes and recently identified HLA-C-restricted epitopes of CMV were both used in the study. Through public TCR beta signatures, both CMV infection and matching HLA type were indicated.

The study, taken as a whole, reports: HLA-C-restricted CMV clonotypes gave the most frequent clonotype in two of eight donors. Based on cumulative public TCR beta family frequency, carriers of CMV plus the relevant HLA were identified.

TCRdb ran MiXCR on the reads and lists one entry per CDR3 protein. Of approximately 470,000 distinct CDR3 sequences in the sample, about 44% are singletons; the top ten hold around two fifths. Germline CDR1 reads SQVTM; CDR2 reads ANQGSEA. V was pared by 1 base and J by 4 bases, with 10 bases between. The CDR3 consists of 14 residues. This rearrangement joins TRBV29-1 to TRBJ2-2; D possibly corresponds to TRBD2 (5 bases). Here the sequenced sample was cultured PBMCs, taken from culture after CMV antigen stimulation. This receptor was obtained from a human donor in good health (CMV status not recorded). Some clones in this sample may be carry-over from other donors' samples. As DNA, the CDR3 is TGCAGCGTTGAAGCAGGTGGAGGCACCGGGGAGCTGTTTTTT. Translating gives CSVEAGGGTGELFF.